What follows is one TCR beta chain and its context. The target antigen is unknown. Described treatment: roughly 10-day PBMC culture with coronavirus spike peptide pools or control peptides (ViraFEST assay). These data are taken from a study of vaccination and CD4 T cells after COVID-19. This CDR3 comprises 13 residues. CDR1 is SNHLY, CDR2 FYNNEI, per germline. Trimming cost V 6 bases and J 8 bases, with 16 bases left between them. The Oncomine TCR Beta short-read assay was applied to DNA of cultured CD4+ T cells. In TCRdb, the PCR reads were re-called with MiXCR into one record per CDR3 protein. The sample contains over 3,000 distinct CDR3 sequences, 24% of which appear only once.

The sequencing used CD4+ T cells from blood, cultured in vitro, collected after SARS-CoV-2 vaccination. The chain is built from TRBV2 and TRBJ1-2; the D gene is possibly TRBD1 (6 bases). This sequence was found in a human donor who had recovered from COVID-19. The CDR3 spells CASRRNTGKGYTF. The CDR3 DNA sequence: TGTGCCAGCAGACGGAATACAGGGAAGGGCTACACCTTC.